The present entry profiles one T cell receptor (beta chain) with its context. This sample was included in a study of blood T cell repertoires in COVID-19. Whole-study context: In each case, the material was cDNA or gDNA derived from T cells, B-cell-depleted T cells, or PBMCs.

Seattle researchers signed up patients amid active infection and tracked them longitudinally. CDR3 length: 14 residues. Germline V lookup: CDR1 LGHDT, CDR2 YNNKEL (reference sequence). With V trimmed by 1 base and J by 2 bases, 0 bases remained unmatched. Profiled with immunoSEQ multiplex PCR; TCRdb holds only in-frame clones, not every one. The sample has hundreds of thousands of clones; around 88% are singletons. Material: peripheral blood. The source is a woman in her thirties with COVID-19, enrolled during active disease. This rearrangement joins TRBV3-1 (or the pseudogene TRBV3-2) to TRBJ2-5, with 8 bases identical to TRBD2. The CDR3 DNA follows: TGTGCCAGCAGCCAAGCGGGGGGGCAAGAGACCCAGTACTTC. This translates into CASSQAGGQETQYF.